Listed here is a single T cell receptor beta chain. Germline CDR1 MNHEY, CDR2 SVGAGI. V lost 0 bases, J lost 7 bases, and 5 bases stayed unmatched. CDR3 size: 16 residues. This entry is derived from a study of blood T cell repertoires in COVID-19. At the level of the study: Acute and convalescent COVID-19 specimens originated in the United States, Italy and Spain.

Repertoires were generated with immunoSEQ multiplex PCR, while TCRdb's copy carries only in-frame clones and drops some. The sample yields some 320,000 clones, around 90% seen once. Specimen: PBMCs or T cells enriched from blood (not recorded which). V is TRBV6-5 and J is TRBJ1-5; TRBD1 aligns across 11 bases. The sequence derives from a man in his 60s who had recovered from COVID-19. DNA for the CDR3: TGTGCCAGCAGTTACTCGGACAGGGGGCCTCGGCAGCCCCAGCATTTT. It yields the protein CASSYSDRGPRQPQHF.